This T cell receptor (beta chain) was sequenced during a study of T cell repertoires and HLA-DP antigens. To note about this clone: Its specificity is unknown.

Assay used: immunoSEQ multiplex PCR; TCRdb lists only in-frame clones, some missing. The table shows around 90,000 clones, with roughly 86% occurring only once. The V segment lost 1 base and the J segment 4 bases; nucleotides outside the gene matches: 8. Germline V gives CDR1 SGHRS, CDR2 YFSETQ. CDR3 length equals 16 residues. The rearrangement uses TRBV5-1 and TRBJ1-1, with 9 bases matching TRBD1. Sequencing was done on a sample of CD4+ T cells from PBMCs. The receptor was isolated from a man aged 45-65 years in good health and CMV-seronegative. For the CDR3, the DNA is TGCGCCAGCAGCTTGTTAAAGGGACAGGGAAGCACTGAAGCTTTCTTT. This gives the protein CASSLLKGQGSTEAFF.